Listed below are T cell receptor beta chains from one sample, sequenced in a study of radiation and T cells in renal cell carcinoma. Profiled with immunoSEQ multiplex PCR; TCRdb holds only in-frame clones, not every one. Altogether 25,000 to 30,000 clones are present, roughly 80% being singletons, with the ten largest covering around 32%. The source was blood, collected from a patient whose treatment included radiotherapy and nephrectomy. The origin of the receptors is a man in his 60s with renal cell carcinoma. The CDR3 runs from the conserved cysteine through the conserved F or W. D genes are given only for firm matches. Clone sizes are given selectively: once, few, many, or a class where the clone is expanded.

d_gene,j_gene,v_gene,abundance,CDR3nt,CDR3aa
NA,TRBJ2-1,TRBV11-2,NA,TGTGCCAGCAGCGCGGGACACCCGTACAATGAGCAGTTCTTC,CASSAGHPYNEQFF
NA,TRBJ2-7,TRBV5-1,NA,TGCGCCAGCAGCCCTTGGGAGCAGGGGCCGACCTACGAGCAGTACTTC,CASSPWEQGPTYEQYF
TRBD1,TRBJ2-4,TRBV5-6,few,TGTGCCAGCAGCTTGGGGACAGGGAGCTGGGCCAAAAACATTCAGTACTTC,CASSLGTGSWAKNIQYF
TRBD1,TRBJ2-7,TRBV28,NA,TGTGCCAGCAGTTTAGTGACAGGGGACTCCTACGAGCAGTACTTC,CASSLVTGDSYEQYF
TRBD1,TRBJ1-3,TRBV5-1,NA,TGCGCCAGCAGCTTGGCAGGGGGCCGATATGGAAACACCATATATTTT,CASSLAGGRYGNTIYF
TRBD1,TRBJ2-2,TRBV7-2,NA,TGTGCCAGCAGCTTGATGGGACAGGGATACACCGGGGAGCTGTTTTTT,CASSLMGQGYTGELFF
TRBD1,TRBJ1-5,TRBV19,few,TGTGCCAGTAGTCGGGACAGCTATAGCAATCAGCCCCAGCATTTT,CASSRDSYSNQPQHF
TRBD1,TRBJ2-1,TRBV27,NA,TGTGCCAGCAGCCCAGGGGGATCCTACAATGAGCAGTTCTTC,CASSPGGSYNEQFF
NA,TRBJ2-1,TRBV7-8,NA,TGTGCCAGCAGCTTAGTCTGGACAGTACAAGCGCCCAATGAGCAGTTCTTC,CASSLVWTVQAPNEQFF
NA,TRBJ2-6,TRBV10-3,NA,TGTGCCATCAGCCCGTCCCCAACTGGGGCCAACGTCCTGACTTTC,CAISPSPTGANVLTF
TRBD2,TRBJ2-5,TRBV7-6,NA,TGTGCCAGCAGACGAGGGACTAGCGGACAAGAGACCCAGTACTTC,CASRRGTSGQETQYF
TRBD2,TRBJ2-7,TRBV7-2,NA,TGTGCCAGCAGCTCCAGAATCCGACTAGCGGGAGTCCCCGAGCAGTACTTC,CASSSRIRLAGVPEQYF
TRBD2,TRBJ2-5,TRBV30,NA,TGTGCCTGGAGTGCCAAAGCGGGAGAGGGTTACGAAGAGACCCAGTACTTC,CAWSAKAGEGYEETQYF
NA,TRBJ2-7,TRBV4-1,NA,TGCGCCAGCAGCCCCACGGGGGACGAGCAGTACTTC,CASSPTGDEQYF
NA,TRBJ2-3,TRBV7-2,once,TGTGCCAGCAGCCGAGGGCGGCCAGGTACGCAGTATTTT,CASSRGRPGTQYF
TRBD2,TRBJ2-7,TRBV6-1,NA,TGTGCCAGCAGTGTTTGGAAGACTAGCGGGAGGGACGAGCAGTACTTC,CASSVWKTSGRDEQYF
NA,TRBJ2-6,TRBV9,NA,TGTGCCAGCAGCGTGGGAAGGGGTAGTGGGGCCAACGTCCTGACTTTC,CASSVGRGSGANVLTF
NA,TRBJ2-5,TRBV9,NA,TGTGCCAGCAGCGTAGATATGCGGGAGACCCAGTACTTC,CASSVDMRETQYF
NA,TRBJ1-5,TRBV10-1,NA,TGCGCCACCCAGAAGAAGGACTACCGATATAGCAATCAGCCCCAGCATTTT,CATQKKDYRYSNQPQHF
TRBD1,TRBJ2-6,TRBV5-1,NA,TGCGCCAGCAGCTTTCAGGGGGCTGGGGCCAACGTCCTGACTTTC,CASSFQGAGANVLTF
TRBD2,TRBJ2-7,TRBV2,NA,TGTGCCAGCAGTTTTTTCGGGGGGGGATACGAGCAGTACTTC,CASSFFGGGYEQYF
TRBD1,TRBJ2-2,TRBV5-4,once,TGTGCCAGCAGCGTCCCCGGGACAGCCACCGGGGAGCTGTTTTTT,CASSVPGTATGELFF
TRBD1,TRBJ1-5,TRBV7-2,NA,TGTGCCAGCAGCTCAGCCCCAGGGGGCCAGCCCCAGCATTTT,CASSSAPGGQPQHF
NA,TRBJ2-3,TRBV18,NA,TGTGCCAGCTCACCGAGGGACTGGGACGATACGCAGTATTTT,CASSPRDWDDTQYF
NA,TRBJ2-2,TRBV5-6,NA,TGTGCCAGCAGGCGCGTACACAGGACCGGGGAGCTGTTTTTT,CASRRVHRTGELFF
NA,TRBJ2-3,TRBV6-5,NA,TGTGCCAGCAGCCCCGATTACATGAGGACGCAGTATTTT,CASSPDYMRTQYF
TRBD2,TRBJ2-1,TRBV11-2,NA,TGTGCCAGCAGCCGAGTCGGGACTAGCTTTCCCAATGAGCAGTTCTTC,CASSRVGTSFPNEQFF